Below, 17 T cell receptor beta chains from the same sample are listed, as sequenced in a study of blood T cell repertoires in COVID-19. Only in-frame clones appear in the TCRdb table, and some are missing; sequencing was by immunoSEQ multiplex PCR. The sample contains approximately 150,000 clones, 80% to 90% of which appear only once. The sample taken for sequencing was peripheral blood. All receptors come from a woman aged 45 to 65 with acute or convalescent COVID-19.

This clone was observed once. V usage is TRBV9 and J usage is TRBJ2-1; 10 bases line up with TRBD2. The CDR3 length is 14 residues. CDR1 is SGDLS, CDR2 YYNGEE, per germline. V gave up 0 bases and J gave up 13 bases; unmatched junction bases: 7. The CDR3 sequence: CASSVEYSGGSQFF. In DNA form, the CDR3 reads TGTGCCAGCAGCGTAGAATATAGCGGGGGGTCCCAGTTCTTC.

Here the CDR3 DNA reads TGTGCCAGCAGCCATTCGGGGGGGTTGGACACCGGGGAGCTGTTTTTT. Translated: CASSHSGGLDTGELFF. V and J are TRBV3-1 (or the pseudogene TRBV3-2) and TRBJ2-2; 8 nucleotides agree with TRBD2. V lost 3 bases to trimming and J lost 3 bases; unmatched junction nucleotides: 6. CDR3 length equals 16 residues. Germline V lookup: CDR1 LGHDT, CDR2 YNNKEL (reference sequence).

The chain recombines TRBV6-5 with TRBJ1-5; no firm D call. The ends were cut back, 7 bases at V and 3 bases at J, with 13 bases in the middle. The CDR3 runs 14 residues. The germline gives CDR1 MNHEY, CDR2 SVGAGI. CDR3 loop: CASTRTGFNQPQHF. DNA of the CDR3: TGTGCCAGCACCCGAACGGGATTCAATCAGCCCCAGCATTTT.

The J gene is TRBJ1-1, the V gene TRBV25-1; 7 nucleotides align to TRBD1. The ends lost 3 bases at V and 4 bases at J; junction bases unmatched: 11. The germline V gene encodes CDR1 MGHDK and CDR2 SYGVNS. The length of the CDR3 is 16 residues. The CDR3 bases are TGTGCCAGCAGTGACGGACAGGTCTACCGGGGCACTGAAGCTTTCTTT. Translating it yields CASSDGQVYRGTEAFF.

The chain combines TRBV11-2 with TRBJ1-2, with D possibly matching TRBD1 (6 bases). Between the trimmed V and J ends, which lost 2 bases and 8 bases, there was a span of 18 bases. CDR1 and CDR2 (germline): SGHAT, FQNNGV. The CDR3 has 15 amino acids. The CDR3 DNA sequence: TGTGCCAGCAGCTTAACGGGAAAACAGGGCTCCGGCTACACCTTC. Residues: CASSLTGKQGSGYTF.

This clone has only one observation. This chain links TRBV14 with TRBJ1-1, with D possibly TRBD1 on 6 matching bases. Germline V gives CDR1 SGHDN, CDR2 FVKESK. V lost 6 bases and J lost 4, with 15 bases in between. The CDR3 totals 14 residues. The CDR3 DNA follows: TGTGCCAGCAGTCGAGCGAGAGGGGGCACTGAAGCTTTCTTT. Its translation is CASSRARGGTEAFF.

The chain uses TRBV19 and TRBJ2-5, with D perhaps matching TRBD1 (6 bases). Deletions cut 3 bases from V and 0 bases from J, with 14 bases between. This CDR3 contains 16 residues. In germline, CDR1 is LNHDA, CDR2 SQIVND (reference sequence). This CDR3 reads CASSILGARYQETQYF. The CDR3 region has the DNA TGTGCCAGTAGTATTTTGGGGGCTCGGTACCAAGAGACCCAGTACTTC.

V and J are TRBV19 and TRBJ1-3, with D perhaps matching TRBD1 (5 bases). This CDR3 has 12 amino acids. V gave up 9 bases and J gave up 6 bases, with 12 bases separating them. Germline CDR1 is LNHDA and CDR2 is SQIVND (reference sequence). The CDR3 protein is CARGTRENTIYF. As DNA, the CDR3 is TGTGCCAGGGGTACCAGGGAAAACACCATATATTTT.

In DNA form, the CDR3 reads TGTGCCAGCTCACCACGCGGGAACCAAGAGACCCAGTACTTC. Translated: CASSPRGNQETQYF. V usage is TRBV18 and J usage is TRBJ2-5, with D perhaps TRBD2 (6 bases). The CDR3 consists of 14 residues. The germline V gene encodes CDR1 KGHSH and CDR2 LQKENI. Trimming left V 1 base short and J 0 bases short, with 6 bases between. Combining the CDR3 with reference TRBV18 and TRBJ2-5 gives the whole variable domain NAGVMQNPRHLVRRRGQEARLRCSPMKGHSHVYWYRQLPEEGLKFMVYLQKENIIDESGMPKERFSAEFPKEGPSILRIQQVVRGDSAAYFCASSPRGNQETQYFGPGTRLLVL.

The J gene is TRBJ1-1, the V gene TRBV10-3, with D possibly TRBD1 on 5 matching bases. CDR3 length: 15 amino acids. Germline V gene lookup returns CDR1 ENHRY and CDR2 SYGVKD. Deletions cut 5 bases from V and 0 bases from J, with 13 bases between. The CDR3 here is CAISWGLKLNTEAFF. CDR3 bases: TGTGCCATCAGTTGGGGCCTTAAATTGAACACTGAAGCTTTCTTT.

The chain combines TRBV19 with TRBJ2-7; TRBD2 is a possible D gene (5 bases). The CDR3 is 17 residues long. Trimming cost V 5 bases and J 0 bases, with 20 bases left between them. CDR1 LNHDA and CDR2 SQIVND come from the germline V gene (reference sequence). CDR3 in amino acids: CASSPPRIVGSSYEQYF. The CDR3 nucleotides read TGTGCCAGTAGTCCACCCCGGATAGTAGGGAGCTCCTACGAGCAGTACTTC.

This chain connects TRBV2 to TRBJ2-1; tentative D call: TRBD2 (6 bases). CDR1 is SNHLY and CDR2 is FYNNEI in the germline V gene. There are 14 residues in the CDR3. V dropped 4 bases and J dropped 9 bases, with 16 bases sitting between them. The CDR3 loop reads CASSVQTREVEQFF. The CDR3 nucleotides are TGTGCCAGCAGTGTACAAACTAGGGAGGTTGAGCAGTTCTTC.

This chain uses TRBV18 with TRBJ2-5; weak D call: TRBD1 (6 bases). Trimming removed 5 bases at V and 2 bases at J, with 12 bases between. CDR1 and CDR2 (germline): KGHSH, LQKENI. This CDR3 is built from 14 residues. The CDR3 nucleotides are TGTGCCAGCTCATCCCTTGGACAGCAAGAGACCCAGTACTTC. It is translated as CASSSLGQQETQYF.

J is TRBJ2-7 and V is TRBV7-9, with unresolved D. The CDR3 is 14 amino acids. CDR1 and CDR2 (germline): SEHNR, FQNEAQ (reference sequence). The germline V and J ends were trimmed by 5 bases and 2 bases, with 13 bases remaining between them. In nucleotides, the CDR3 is TGTGCCAGCAGCCCCTACGTTAGTACCTACGAGCAGTACTTC. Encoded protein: CASSPYVSTYEQYF.

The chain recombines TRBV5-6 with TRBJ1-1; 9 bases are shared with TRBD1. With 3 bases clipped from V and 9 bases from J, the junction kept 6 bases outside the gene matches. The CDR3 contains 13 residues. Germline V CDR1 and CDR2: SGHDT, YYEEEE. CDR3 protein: CASSSFHRGQAFF. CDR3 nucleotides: TGTGCCAGCAGCTCGTTCCACAGGGGGCAAGCTTTCTTT.

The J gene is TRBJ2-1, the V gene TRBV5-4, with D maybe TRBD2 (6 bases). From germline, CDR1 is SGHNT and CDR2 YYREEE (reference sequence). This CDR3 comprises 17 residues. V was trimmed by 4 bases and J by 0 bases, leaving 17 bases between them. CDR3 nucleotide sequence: TGTGCCAGCAGCCTGTCGGGGGAATCCTTCTCCTACAATGAGCAGTTCTTC. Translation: CASSLSGESFSYNEQFF.

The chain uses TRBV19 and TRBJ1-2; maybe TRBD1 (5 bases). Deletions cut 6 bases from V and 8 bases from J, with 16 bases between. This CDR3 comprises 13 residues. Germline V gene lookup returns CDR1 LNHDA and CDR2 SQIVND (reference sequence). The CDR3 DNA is TGTGCCAGTAGATATAGTCTGCAGGGCGGCTACACCTTC. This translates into CASRYSLQGGYTF.